This TCR beta chain appears in the sequencing data of a study of Ad26.COV2.S vaccination and SARS-CoV-2 variants (TCRdb year 2021). Regarding the complete study: Donors in the vaccine arm were drawn from COV1001, a multicentre, randomized, double-blind, placebo-controlled phase I-IIa trial testing Ad26.COV2.S in healthy adults. Throughout the experiments and outcome assessment, investigators stayed blinded to trial group allocation. Trial participants were randomized into five groups of five, in which low-dose or high-dose Ad26.COV2.S was given once or twice, or placebo was given on both occasions. The TCR-sequenced set comprised approximately 32 samples: some 20 Ad26.COV2.S vaccine recipients, 5 placebo recipients and 8 SARS-CoV-2 convalescent individuals. Ad26.COV2.S was administered intramuscularly at 5 x 10^10 or 1 x 10^11 viral particles, either as a single shot or as two shots given 56 days apart. TCRbeta repertoire sequencing was used to assess the specificity and breadth of SARS-CoV-2-reactive T cell receptors after Ad26.COV2.S vaccination.

After removal of 5 bases from V and 0 bases from J, the junction retains 15 bases not matched to a gene. Including cysteine and phenylalanine, the CDR3 has 19 amino acids. Only CDR3 DNA is held: 57 bases, read in frame from base 1. CDR1 is given as MGHRA and CDR2 as YSYEKL, both from the germline V gene. According to the study, the label for this sample's treatment or condition signals: some 20 received Ad26.COV2.S at low or high dose, single or two shots; 5 received placebo; per-sample allocation not given. For vaccine and placebo recipients, repertoires were sequenced using samples collected on day 63 after the first injection. Cohort 1b enrolled about 25 adults aged 18-55 years at a single site in Boston, USA, between 29 July and 7 August 2020. Ad26.COV2.S consisted of a replication-incompetent adenovirus type 26 vector by which a prefusion-stabilized SARS-CoV-2 spike protein from the original Wuhan strain was expressed.

Results the study describes overall, beyond this receptor: The authors noted that the TCR breadth and depth analyses may have underestimated total T cell responses. Vaccine and placebo recipients had comparable non-spike TCR breadth, which fits with the vaccine containing only spike. The study was not powered for comparison of responses between vaccine doses or regimens. Substantial breadth of spike-specific CD8+ and CD4+ T cell responses was reported after vaccination. Compared with placebo recipients, Ad26.COV2.S recipients showed higher spike-specific TCR breadth (P = 0.0014).

The immunoSEQ Assay was used to sequence TCRbeta CDR3 regions. After extraction, genomic DNA underwent amplification by bias-controlled multiplex PCR, followed by high-throughput sequencing. Per the source publication's procedure: To quantify the absolute abundance of every unique TCRbeta CDR3 region, sequences were collapsed and filtered. T cell fraction was estimated by normalization of TCRbeta template counts to usable DNA, with usable DNA being measured through amplification of reference genes present in all nucleated cells. Repertoire TCRs were annotated as SARS-CoV-2-specific by exact matching of V gene, CDR3 amino acid sequence and J gene to a known reactive TCR set. The reference SARS-CoV-2 TCR set came from MIRA and was filtered for enrichment in COVID-19-positive ImmuneCODE repertoires, removing public or cross-reactive TCRs. Based on the MIRA antigens, annotated TCRs were further analysed at the level of specific ORF or position within ORF. Breadth was defined as annotated unique rearrangements over total unique productive rearrangements; depth was the summed frequency of those rearrangements. Two-sided Wilcoxon rank-sum tests were used to compare TCR breadth between groups. TCRdb took this table from immuneACCESS and kept in-frame rearrangements with V and J called. Such tables lack part of the clones; where checked against another copy, unresolved V genes explain under half of the gap, and the rest is unexplained. V and J calls and clone size are copied from that table; D and trimming were computed from the DNA. This sample has about 350,000 clones in its table, and roughly 84% of those were observed once. 2.5% to 3.5% of the sample is held by the ten biggest clonotypes.

In its sample, this clone was seen a few times. This receptor's antigen is unknown. Qualities for individual bases were not recorded, and no much larger clone is one base off. The sequence came from a person aged 18-65 years who received the Ad26.COV2.S COVID-19 vaccine or a placebo. The chain is assembled from TRBV4-1 and TRBJ1-2; 10 central bases correspond to TRBD1. Sample: peripheral blood, taken in a trial of Ad26.COV2.S vaccine versus placebo. The DNA sequence is given as TGCGCCAGCAGCATTGGGGGCGGACAGGGGGACTACCCTAACTATGGCTACACCTTC. It translates as CASSIGGGQGDYPNYGYTF.